These 25 T cell receptor beta chains share one sample of origin, sequenced in a study of molecular identifiers for immune sequencing clone quantification. TCRdb re-called the PCR reads with MiXCR, one entry per CDR3 protein. Among under 650,000 distinct CDR3 sequences listed, around 20% were seen once. The sequenced sample consisted of naive CD8+ T cells from blood, with Jurkat cell RNA spiked in. As to subset: FACS-sorted CD8+CD4-CCR7+CD45RA+ naive T cells. The receptors come from a human donor in good health. Some libraries in this study had Jurkat cell RNA spiked in.

On this clonotype: A read error may explain this, as a much larger clone is one base away. The CDR3 does not close with the conserved phenylalanine or tryptophan, likely indicating a read error. The V gene is TRBV6-2 or TRBV6-3, the J gene TRBJ2-7; D is unresolved. Germline loops: CDR1 MNHEY, CDR2 SVGEGT. This CDR3 is built from 13 residues. The V end was cut by 0 bases, the J end by 6 bases, with 9 bases between. This CDR3 is CASSYSSVLEQYS. The DNA for the CDR3 is TGTGCCAGCAGTTACTCGTCCGTCCTCGAGCAGTACTCC.

For this clonotype: This clone may be a read error of a much larger clone one base away. DNA of the CDR3: TGTGCCAGCGGTTTAACAGCTAGCACTGAAGCTTTCTTT. This translates into CASGLTASTEAFF. The V gene is TRBV28, the J gene TRBJ1-1; no clear D. This CDR3 is built from 13 residues. Germline V CDR1 and CDR2: MDHEN, SYDVKM.

This clonotype was recorded many times. V is TRBV28 and J is TRBJ2-7; D is ambiguous. Germline lookup yields CDR1 MDHEN and CDR2 SYDVKM. The CDR3 runs to 12 residues. The V end lost 6 bases, the J end lost 2 bases, and 8 bases lay between the germline ends. CDR3 sequence (DNA): TGTGCCAGCAGCGTCTCTACCTACGAGCAGTACTTC. It is translated as CASSVSTYEQYF. Complete variable domain (other parts from reference TRBV28 and TRBJ2-7): DVKVTQSSRYLVKRTGEKVFLECVQDMDHENMFWYRQDPGLGLRLIYFSYDVKMKEKGDIPEGYSVSREKKERFSLILESASTNQTSMYLCASSVSTYEQYFGPGTRLTVT.

As to this clonotype: Being one base from a much bigger clone, this may be a read error. The missing conserved phenylalanine or tryptophan at the end of this CDR3 makes a read error likely. The V gene is TRBV5-4, the J gene TRBJ2-7; a weak D match, TRBD1 (5 bases). Germline CDR1 SGHNT, CDR2 YYREEE (reference sequence). V gave up 2 bases and J gave up 2 bases, with 8 bases separating them. CDR3 size: 13 residues. The DNA for the CDR3 is TGTGCCAGCAGCTTCGTAGGGGCCTACGAGCAGTACTCC. Translation gives CASSFVGAYEQYS.

Many counts were recorded for this clonotype. CDR3 residues: CASSSHGLTDTQYF. The CDR3 bases are TGTGCCAGCAGCTCCCACGGACTCACAGATACGCAGTATTTT. The chain recombines TRBV7-9 with TRBJ2-3; a possible D gene is TRBD2 (5 bases). CDR3 length equals 14 residues. Germline CDR1 SEHNR, CDR2 FQNEAQ (reference sequence). V lost 4 bases, J lost 2 bases, and 10 bases lay in between.

This clonotype turned up a few times. The CDR3 DNA is TGTGCCAGCAGTTACTCGTCTACGGGGGACGGGAGACACAATGAGCAGTTCTTC. It specifies CASSYSSTGDGRHNEQFF. This rearrangement joins TRBV6-2 or TRBV6-3 to TRBJ2-1; a possible D gene is TRBD2 (6 bases). Germline V lookup: CDR1 MNHEY, CDR2 SVGEGT. Trimming left V 0 bases short and J 5 bases short, with 20 bases between. The CDR3 length is 18 residues.

The chain is built from TRBV15 and TRBJ2-1, with TRBD2 matching 9 bases. The V gene end was trimmed by 3 bases and the J gene end by 6 bases; junction bases not matched to a gene: 6. The CDR3 length is 15 residues. CDR1 is LNHNV, CDR2 YYDKDF, per germline (reference sequence). The CDR3 nucleotides are TGTGCCACCAGCAGTAGCGGGAGTGGCGGCAATGAGCAGTTCTTC. It codes for CATSSSGSGGNEQFF.

This clonotype was detected ten times or more. The chain couples TRBV7-9 to TRBJ2-5; TRBD2 matches at 13 bases. CDR1 is SEHNR, CDR2 FQNEAQ, per germline (reference sequence). CDR3 size: 16 residues. Trimming at V came to 4 bases and at J to 3 bases, leaving 5 bases not matched to a gene. CDR3 DNA sequence: TGTGCCAGCAGCTCTCTTGGGACTAGCGGGGAAGAGACCCAGTACTTC. It specifies CASSSLGTSGEETQYF.

This clonotype appeared many times. The genes are TRBV9 and TRBJ2-3; TRBD2 aligns across 9 bases. V lost 4 bases to trimming and J lost 5 bases; unmatched junction nucleotides: 8. Germline V gene lookup returns CDR1 SGDLS and CDR2 YYNGEE. CDR3 length: 15 residues. CDR3 residues: CASSPSGSGGDTQYF. For the CDR3, the DNA is TGTGCCAGCAGCCCCAGCGGTAGCGGGGGAGATACGCAGTATTTT.

A few counts support this clonotype. This chain joins TRBV12-3 or TRBV12-4 and TRBJ1-4; 9 bases match TRBD1. The CDR3 covers 20 residues. V gave up 0 bases and J gave up 0 bases; unmatched junction bases: 11. CDR3 amino acids: CASSLAGGTGSFTTNEKLFF. CDR3 nucleotide sequence: TGTGCCAGCAGTTTAGCGGGGGGGACAGGGAGTTTTACAACTAATGAAAAACTGTTTTTT.

This clonotype was recorded at least ten times. The chain is built from TRBV6-2 or TRBV6-3 and TRBJ2-2; no definite D call. The CDR3 has 17 residues. Germline loops: CDR1 MNHEY, CDR2 SVGEGT. Trimming left V 0 bases short and J 2 bases short, with 13 bases between. CDR3 bases: TGTGCCAGCAGTTACTCGATTCTGGGGTTAAACACCGGGGAGCTGTTTTTT. Its translation is CASSYSILGLNTGELFF.

V gene TRBV30 combines with J gene TRBJ1-1; D is unresolved. Germline CDR1 is GTSNPN and CDR2 is SVGIG (reference sequence). The CDR3 is 13 amino acids. V lost 0 bases, J lost 2 bases, and 7 bases lay in between. CDR3 residues: CAWSVEINTEAFF. Here the CDR3 DNA reads TGTGCCTGGAGTGTAGAGATAAACACTGAAGCTTTCTTT.

On this clonotype itself: This clone may be a read error of a much larger clone one base away. The chain links TRBV28 to TRBJ1-1; D call uncertain. Germline V lookup: CDR1 MDHEN, CDR2 SYDVKM. This CDR3 has 13 residues. The CDR3 here is CASSEIMNAEAFF. The CDR3 DNA sequence: TGTGCCAGCAGCGAGATAATGAACGCTGAAGCTTTCTTT.

As for this clonotype: Since a much larger clone is just one base distant, this may be a read error. The J gene is TRBJ2-3, the V gene TRBV19, with D perhaps matching TRBD1 (6 bases). Germline assignment: CDR1 LNHDA and CDR2 SQIVND (reference sequence). Between the trimmed V and J ends, which lost 7 bases and 2 bases, there was a span of 19 bases. The CDR3 loop spans 16 amino acids. In DNA, the CDR3 is TGTGCCAGTACTCAGGGGCTAGGGATCTTCACAGATACGCAGTATTTT. Protein product: CASTQGLGIFTDTQYF.

This clonotype showed up just once. It is likely a read error, because the conserved phenylalanine at the end of the CDR3 is missing. This chain uses TRBV13 with TRBJ1-6; D gene ambiguous. Per germline, CDR1 PRHDT and CDR2 FYEKMQ (reference sequence). The CDR3 spans 15 residues. V lost 1 base and J lost 7, with 11 bases in between. The CDR3 sequence is CASSLERAVNSPLHL. CDR3 nucleotide sequence: TGTGCCAGCAGCTTAGAGCGGGCAGTAAATTCACCCCTCCACCTT.

This clonotype appeared many times. This chain links TRBV27 with TRBJ2-7; 9 positions match TRBD2. In germline, CDR1 is MNHEY, CDR2 SMNVEV (reference sequence). Trimming cost V 7 bases and J 4 bases; bases outside gene matches: 11. This CDR3 spans 15 amino acids. The CDR3 region is CASTLSASGKYEQYF. For the CDR3, the DNA is TGTGCCAGCACCCTCAGCGCTAGCGGGAAGTACGAGCAGTACTTC.

At least ten counts were recorded for this clonotype. The V gene is TRBV6-5, the J gene TRBJ2-3; 7 bases agree with TRBD1. Germline CDR1 and CDR2: MNHEY and SVGAGI. This CDR3 spans 15 amino acids. V gave up 4 bases and J gave up 2 bases; unmatched junction bases: 6. CDR3: CASSSQGGPTDTQYF. DNA for the CDR3: TGTGCCAGCAGTTCCCAAGGGGGCCCCACAGATACGCAGTATTTT.

This clonotype has a handful of counts. V and J are TRBV4-3 and TRBJ2-1, with D perhaps being TRBD1 or TRBD2 (6 bases each). Germline V gene sequence: CDR1 LGHNA, CDR2 YSLEER. The length of the CDR3 is 14 residues. Trimming removed 3 bases from V and 9 bases from J, with 15 bases in between. This chain's CDR3 is CASSQEIQGGEQFF. CDR3 DNA: TGCGCCAGCAGCCAGGAAATACAGGGAGGTGAGCAGTTCTTC.

This clonotype was detected many times. The chain is built from TRBV28 and TRBJ1-5; the D is unclear. The CDR3 extends over 16 amino acids. V dropped 1 base and J dropped 4 bases, with 14 bases sitting between them. Per the germline V gene, CDR1 is MDHEN and CDR2 is SYDVKM. The CDR3 reads CASSLFGVKINQPQHF. The CDR3, as DNA: TGTGCCAGCAGTTTATTTGGGGTCAAAATTAATCAGCCCCAGCATTTT.

This clonotype was counted many times. The gene calls are TRBV2 and TRBJ2-5; a possible D gene is TRBD2 (5 bases). The CDR3 length is 13 residues. The germline CDR1 and CDR2 sequences are SNHLY and FYNNEI. V gave up 2 bases and J gave up 5 bases, with 9 bases separating them. The CDR3 DNA follows: TGTGCCAGCAGTGAACCGCCGGGGGAGACCCAGTACTTC. Translation: CASSEPPGETQYF.

This clonotype was detected many times. The V and J genes are TRBV7-6 and TRBJ2-7; tentative D call: TRBD1 (6 bases). The CDR3 covers 14 residues. Germline values: CDR1 SGHVS, CDR2 FNYEAQ. V was pared by 6 bases and J by 2 bases, with 14 bases between. CDR3 protein: CASSHDGDTYEQYF. CDR3 sequence (DNA): TGTGCCAGCAGTCATGACGGGGACACCTACGAGCAGTACTTC.

This clonotype was picked up many times. The V gene is TRBV29-1, the J gene TRBJ2-3; no firm D call. Trimming removed 3 bases from V and 4 bases from J, with 5 bases in between. Looked up from germline, CDR1 is SQVTM and CDR2 is ANQGSEA. This CDR3 region has 11 residues. The CDR3 DNA reads TGCAGCGTTGATGTCTCAGATACGCAGTATTTT. It specifies CSVDVSDTQYF.

This clonotype was picked up a small number of times. Compared with germline, one end of the junction differs, possibly owing to a read error. The chain employs TRBV5-1 and TRBJ1-1; D remains ambiguous. Germline values: CDR1 SGHRS, CDR2 YFSETQ. The CDR3 has 15 amino acids. In DNA form, the CDR3 reads TGCGCCAGCAGCTTGGATGGGATTGGGTCGGCTGAAGCTTCCTTT. The encoded protein is CASSLDGIGSAEASF. The full variable domain, completed using reference TRBV5-1 and TRBJ1-1, is KAGVTQTPRYLIKTRGQQVTLSCSPISGHRSVSWYQQTPGQGLQFLFEYFSETQRNKGNFPGRFSGRQFSNSRSEMNVSTLELGDSALYLCASSLDGIGSAEASFGQGTRLTVV.

This clonotype was observed a handful of times. The chain links TRBV2 to TRBJ1-4; 7 positions agree with TRBD1. With 7 bases clipped from V and 7 bases from J, the junction kept 9 bases outside the gene matches. Germline CDR1 and CDR2: SNHLY and FYNNEI. The CDR3 has 14 residues. CDR3 sequence: CASNQGGFGEKLFF. In DNA, the CDR3 is TGTGCCAGCAACCAGGGGGGGTTCGGTGAAAAACTGTTTTTT.

The chain employs TRBV30 and TRBJ1-4, with 7 bases identical to TRBD1. The trim removed 2 bases at V and 5 bases at J, leaving 11 bases unmatched. CDR3 length: 16 residues. Germline V lookup: CDR1 GTSNPN, CDR2 SVGIG (reference sequence). CDR3: CAWSFIRGTANEKLFF. The CDR3 DNA reads TGTGCCTGGAGTTTCATTAGGGGGACAGCGAATGAAAAACTGTTTTTT.